Listed here is a single T cell receptor (beta chain). What it binds is unknown. The unexposed donors gave CD4+ T cells in about 2010-2019, prior to COVID-19. The cells were cultured for around ten days before CD4+ T cells were isolated. Testing used SARS-CoV-2 S/N and four cold-coronavirus spikes on unexposed-donor CD4+ T cells, cells permitting. Generated by immunoSEQ multiplex PCR, the TCRdb table keeps only in-frame clones and is missing some. This sample has more than 20,000 clones; roughly 80% occur once, and the top ten carry approximately 16%. The length of the CDR3 is 15 residues. The germline V and J ends were trimmed by 5 bases and 2 bases, with 13 bases remaining between them. Germline CDR1 and CDR2: LNHDA and SQIVND (reference sequence). This sample was included in a study of CD4 T cells in relation to SARS-CoV-2 and coronaviruses. Study context: TCR beta CDR3s were sequenced after approximately ten-day antigen culture of PBMCs. Shared crossreactive spike epitopes were mapped to their HLA restriction. General study results and limits: No crossreactivity against non-spike viral proteins was tested here.

The rearrangement uses TRBV19 and TRBJ1-3; D is unclear. The TCR originated in a human donor in good health. Source material: CD4+ T cells from PBMCs, cultured in vitro. The CDR3 DNA is TGTGCCAGTAGTGCTAACATGGTGACTGGAAACACCATATATTTT. Protein product: CASSANMVTGNTIYF.